The 3 T cell receptor beta chains below were found in one sample sequenced in a study of T cell responses to AZD1222 COVID-19 vaccine. Using immunoSEQ multiplex PCR, the repertoire was profiled, and TCRdb retains in-frame clones only, with some absent. The table lists over 110,000 clones, under 90% of them singletons. This sample comprised peripheral blood, obtained 28 days after the second AZD1222 dose. Source of these receptors: an adult who received the AZD1222 COVID-19 vaccine.

The CDR3 spells CASSPRDGDYGYTF. CDR3 sequence (DNA): TGTGCCAGCAGCCCCAGGGACGGAGACTATGGCTACACCTTC. The chain links TRBV3-1 (or the pseudogene TRBV3-2) to TRBJ1-2; a weak D match, TRBD1 (5 bases). Trimming took 4 bases from V and 3 from J, leaving 12 bases between them. The germline CDR1 and CDR2 sequences are LGHDT and YNNKEL (reference sequence). The CDR3 extends over 14 amino acids.

This clone came up once. The chain employs TRBV28 and TRBJ2-3, with a weak D call TRBD1 (6 bases). Germline V CDR1 and CDR2: MDHEN, SYDVKM. The CDR3 length is 18 residues. Trimming removed 3 bases from V and 0 bases from J, with 19 bases in between. The CDR3 DNA reads TGTGCCAGCAGTTTCCCTTCGACGGGACAACAAAGCACAGATACGCAGTATTTT. Its translation is CASSFPSTGQQSTDTQYF.

This chain links TRBV5-4 with TRBJ2-2; possibly TRBD2 for D (5 bases). Germline V lookup: CDR1 SGHNT, CDR2 YYREEE (reference sequence). CDR3 length: 15 amino acids. Trimming removed 2 bases from V and 2 bases from J, with 10 bases in between. DNA of the CDR3: TGTGCCAGCAGCTTAGGAAGCGGAAACACCGGGGAGCTGTTTTTT. Translated: CASSLGSGNTGELFF. The variable domain in full, with the rest retrieved from reference TRBV5-4 and TRBJ2-2, is ETGVTQSPTHLIKTRGQQVTLRCSSQSGHNTVSWYQQALGQGPQFIFQYYREEENGRGNFPPRFSGLQFPNYSSELNVNALELDDSALYLCASSLGSGNTGELFFGEGSRLTVL.